This is a list of T cell receptor beta chains from one sample in a study of cytomegalovirus exposure and HLA in healthy donors. Libraries were prepared by immunoSEQ multiplex PCR; TCRdb keeps only in-frame clonotypes and omits some of them. The sample carries about 140,000 clones, roughly 80% recorded once. The sample was PBMCs. The receptors originated from a woman in her forties or fifties in good health and CMV-seronegative. CDR3s include the opening cysteine and the closing phenylalanine or tryptophan. The D gene is left open where the match is weak. Clone size, where shown, is once, few, many, or a class for clones that have expanded.

CDR3 protein: CASSFGDTQYF; CDR3 DNA: TGTGCCAGCAGTTTCGGGGATACGCAGTATTTT; clone size: few; D gene: -; V gene: TRBV6-6; J gene: TRBJ2-3
CDR3 protein: CASSKTGDTGTGGYEQYF; CDR3 DNA: TGTGCCAGCAGCAAAACCGGGGACACCGGGACAGGGGGCTACGAGCAGTACTTC; clone size: -; D gene: -; V gene: TRBV21-1; J gene: TRBJ2-7
CDR3 protein: CASSPKGESNTGELFF; CDR3 DNA: TGTGCCAGCAGCCCCAAGGGGGAATCGAACACCGGGGAGCTGTTTTTT; clone size: -; D gene: -; V gene: TRBV7-2; J gene: TRBJ2-2
CDR3 protein: CASSLLGTALSPLHF; CDR3 DNA: TGTGCCAGCAGTTTACTCGGGACAGCCCTTTCACCCCTCCACTTT; clone size: few; D gene: TRBD1; V gene: TRBV27; J gene: TRBJ1-6
CDR3 protein: CASSLPGLAGGPSTYNEQFF; CDR3 DNA: TGTGCCAGCAGCCTCCCGGGACTAGCGGGGGGGCCCTCCACCTACAATGAGCAGTTCTTC; clone size: -; D gene: TRBD2; V gene: TRBV9; J gene: TRBJ2-1
CDR3 protein: CASSLQGANSPLHF; CDR3 DNA: TGTGCCAGCAGTTTACAGGGGGCTAATTCACCCCTCCACTTT; clone size: -; D gene: TRBD1; V gene: TRBV7-2; J gene: TRBJ1-6
CDR3 protein: CASSPRGGRRYYGYTF; CDR3 DNA: TGTGCCAGCAGCCCTAGAGGGGGCAGGAGGTACTATGGCTACACCTTC; clone size: -; D gene: TRBD1; V gene: TRBV7-2; J gene: TRBJ1-2
CDR3 protein: CASSPASGGAFSEQYF; CDR3 DNA: TGTGCCAGCAGCCCCGCTAGCGGGGGGGCCTTTAGTGAGCAGTACTTC; clone size: -; D gene: TRBD2; V gene: TRBV7-3; J gene: TRBJ2-7
CDR3 protein: CASSPSGARDIQYF; CDR3 DNA: TGTGCCAGCAGTCCTAGCGGGGCCAGGGACATTCAGTACTTC; clone size: -; D gene: TRBD2; V gene: TRBV5-4; J gene: TRBJ2-4
CDR3 protein: CASMRGAYEQYF; CDR3 DNA: TGTGCCAGCATGCGGGGGGCATACGAGCAGTACTTC; clone size: -; D gene: TRBD2; V gene: TRBV6-1; J gene: TRBJ2-7
CDR3 protein: CASSPGQPATNEKLFF; CDR3 DNA: TGTGCCAGCTCACCTGGACAGCCGGCAACTAATGAAAAACTGTTTTTT; clone size: -; D gene: -; V gene: TRBV18; J gene: TRBJ1-4
CDR3 protein: CASSKGQDYNEQFF; CDR3 DNA: TGTGCCAGCAGCAAAGGACAGGACTACAATGAGCAGTTCTTC; clone size: -; D gene: TRBD1; V gene: TRBV5-4; J gene: TRBJ2-1
CDR3 protein: CSVVGGPSYEQYF; CDR3 DNA: TGCAGCGTTGTAGGGGGACCCTCCTACGAGCAGTACTTC; clone size: -; D gene: -; V gene: TRBV29-1; J gene: TRBJ2-7
CDR3 protein: CASSLVQGTSGNTIYF; CDR3 DNA: TGTGCCAGCAGCTTAGTGCAGGGGACCTCTGGAAACACCATATATTTT; clone size: -; D gene: -; V gene: TRBV11-2; J gene: TRBJ1-3
CDR3 protein: CASSPVDYGYTF; CDR3 DNA: TGTGCCAGCAGCCCGGTGGACTATGGCTACACCTTC; clone size: -; D gene: -; V gene: TRBV7-6; J gene: TRBJ1-2
CDR3 protein: CASSFRRADTQYF; CDR3 DNA: TGTGCCAGCAGCTTCCGGCGGGCAGATACGCAGTATTTT; clone size: -; D gene: -; V gene: TRBV5-4; J gene: TRBJ2-3